This T cell receptor beta chain was observed in a study of blood T cell repertoires in COVID-19. In the study overall: Acute and convalescent COVID-19 samples came from the United States, Italy and Spain. Sources were T cells, B-cell-depleted T cells, or PBMCs; the material itself was cDNA or gDNA.

In the original analysis: Quantification of nucleated cells was approximated via reference gene primer amplification. Repertoires were generated with immunoSEQ multiplex PCR, while TCRdb's copy carries only in-frame clones and drops some. The DNA was the basis for D and trimming; V, J and clone size are from that table. The sample contains roughly 90,000 clones, around 80% of which appear only once. The V end lost 1 base, the J end lost 6 bases, and 18 bases lay between the germline ends. Germline values: CDR1 LGHDT, CDR2 YNNKEL (reference sequence). This CDR3 comprises 16 residues. This sequence originates from a woman of 80 years or more with active or convalescent COVID-19. Sequenced material: peripheral blood. V is TRBV3-1 (or the pseudogene TRBV3-2) and J is TRBJ2-5; a possible D gene is TRBD1 (5 bases). The CDR3 nucleotides are TGTGCCAGCAGCCAAGGCCCGACAGAGGATAATCAGACCCAGTACTTC. Its protein product is CASSQGPTEDNQTQYF.